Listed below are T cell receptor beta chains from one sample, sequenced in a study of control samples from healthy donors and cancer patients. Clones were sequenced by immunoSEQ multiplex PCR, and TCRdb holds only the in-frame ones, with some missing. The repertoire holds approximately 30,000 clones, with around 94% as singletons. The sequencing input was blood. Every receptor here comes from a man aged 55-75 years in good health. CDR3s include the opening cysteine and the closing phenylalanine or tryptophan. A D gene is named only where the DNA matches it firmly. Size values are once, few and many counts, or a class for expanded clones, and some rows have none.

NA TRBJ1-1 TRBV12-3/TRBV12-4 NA CASRTRGTEAFF TGTGCCAGCAGGACGAGGGGCACTGAAGCTTTCTTT
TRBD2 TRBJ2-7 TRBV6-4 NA CASSEQAGAWGEQYF TGTGCCAGCAGTGAACAAGCGGGGGCCTGGGGCGAGCAGTACTTC
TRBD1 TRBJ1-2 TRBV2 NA CASAGTVNYGYTF TGTGCCAGCGCGGGGACAGTGAACTATGGCTACACCTTC
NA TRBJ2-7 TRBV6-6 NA CASSYLGGHLSYEQYF TGTGCCAGCAGTTACTTAGGGGGGCATCTCTCCTACGAGCAGTACTTC
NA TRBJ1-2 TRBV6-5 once CASSFGGLANYGYTF TGTGCCAGCAGTTTCGGTGGTTTAGCTAACTATGGCTACACCTTC
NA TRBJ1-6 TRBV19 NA CASSISTAQVGSPLHF TGTGCCAGTAGTATTTCCACGGCCCAGGTAGGGTCACCCCTCCACTTT
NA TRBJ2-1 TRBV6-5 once CASSYDDNEQFF TGTGCCAGCAGTTACGATGACAATGAGCAGTTCTTC
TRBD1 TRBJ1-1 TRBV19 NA CASSIGGQGWMNTEAFF TGTGCCAGTAGTATAGGGGGACAGGGTTGGATGAACACTGAAGCTTTCTTT
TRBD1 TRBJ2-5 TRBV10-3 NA CAISDPDRGQETQYF TGTGCCATCAGTGACCCGGACAGGGGACAAGAGACCCAGTACTTC
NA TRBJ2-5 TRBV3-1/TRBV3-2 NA CASSQGPRETQYF TGTGCCAGCAGCCAAGGACCAAGGGAGACCCAGTACTTC
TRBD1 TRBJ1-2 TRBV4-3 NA CASSQSIERTGSDGYTF TGCGCCAGCAGCCAGTCTATTGAGCGGACAGGGAGTGATGGCTACACCTTC
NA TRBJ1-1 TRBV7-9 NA CASSLLGQIGGEAFF TGTGCCAGCAGCTTATTAGGACAGATAGGTGGTGAAGCTTTCTTT
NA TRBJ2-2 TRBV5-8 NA CASSLVSSPGTGELFF TGTGCCAGCAGCTTGGTATCCAGTCCGGGCACCGGGGAGCTGTTTTTT
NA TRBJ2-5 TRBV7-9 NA CASRMIRGYNQYQETQYF TGTGCCAGCAGGATGATACGGGGGTATAATCAGTACCAAGAGACCCAGTACTTC
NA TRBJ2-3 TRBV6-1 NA CASSEPPRTDTQYF TGTGCCAGCAGTGAACCCCCGCGCACAGATACGCAGTATTTT